Below are 13 T cell receptor beta chains sequenced from a single sample in a study of T cells in Graves' hyperthyroidism and ophthalmopathy. Amplification yielded TCR beta CDR3 regions, with RNA transcripts as the source. A set of HTBI primers served as the primers for a first-round RT-PCR of the TCR CDR3. TCRdb used MiXCR to reprocess the multiplex PCR reads, holding one entry per CDR3 protein. The repertoire consists of about 290,000 distinct CDR3 sequences, with over 15% occurring once and the leading ten covering over 50%. Sequencing used blood. These receptor sequences come from a woman in her sixties or seventies with Graves' ophthalmopathy.

This clonotype was seen many times. This sequence joins TRBV28 and TRBJ2-7; D is perhaps TRBD2 (5 bases). Germline-derived CDR1 and CDR2 are MDHEN and SYDVKM. The CDR3 is made up of 13 amino acids. Trimming took off 8 bases at V and 3 bases at J, with 14 bases between the two ends. In DNA form, the CDR3 reads TGTGCCAGCCTATCGGGGTTGGACTACGAGCAGTACTTC. It codes for CASLSGLDYEQYF.

A note on this clonotype: It is likely a read error, because the conserved phenylalanine at the end of the CDR3 is missing. The chain couples TRBV18 to TRBJ1-1; TRBD1 might be the D (6 bases). Germline CDR1 reads KGHSH; CDR2 reads LQKENI. The CDR3 runs 15 residues. Trimming left V 4 bases short and J 0 bases short, with 12 bases between. The CDR3 coding sequence is TGTGCCAGCTCACTTTCAGGGGTGGTGAACACTGAAGCTTTCCTT. It encodes CASSLSGVVNTEAFL.

The chain combines TRBV6-2 or TRBV6-3 with TRBJ2-1, with 8 bases lining up with TRBD2. V shed 0 bases, J shed 1 base, and the junction held 14 bases outside the gene matches. Per the germline V gene, CDR1 is MNHEY and CDR2 is SVGEGT. This CDR3 region has 20 residues. The CDR3 protein is CASSYSVLVDGRGSYNEQFF. CDR3 in DNA: TGTGCCAGCAGTTACTCTGTGTTGGTTGACGGGAGGGGATCCTACAATGAGCAGTTCTTC.

This chain's CDR3 is CASSFGGPSYEQYF. Here the CDR3 DNA reads TGTGCCAGCAGTTTCGGAGGGCCCTCCTACGAGCAGTACTTC. The chain employs TRBV28 and TRBJ2-7, with D tentatively TRBD2 (6 bases). Trimming cost V 3 bases and J 0 bases, with 9 bases left between them. There are 14 residues in the CDR3. The V gene's germline CDR1 is MDHEN and CDR2 SYDVKM.

This clonotype was found once. The gene calls are TRBV12-3 or TRBV12-4 and TRBJ2-1; D gene unclear. The CDR3 loop spans 16 amino acids. V lost 1 base and J 2 bases, leaving 12 bases between the germline ends. The DNA for the CDR3 is TGTGCCAGCAGTTTAGGAGGAGATGGAACCTACAATGAGCAGTTCTTC. It encodes CASSLGGDGTYNEQFF.

The gene calls are TRBV20-1 and TRBJ1-2; 9 bases are shared with TRBD1. This CDR3 is built from 14 residues. Germline V gene data show CDR1 as DFQATT and CDR2 as SNEGSKA (reference sequence). The ends lost 3 bases at V and 4 bases at J; junction bases unmatched: 6. The chain's CDR3 is CSASTTGGRYGYTF. As DNA, the CDR3 is TGCAGTGCTAGTACTACAGGGGGCCGCTATGGCTACACCTTC.

At least ten counts were recorded for this clonotype. V usage is TRBV30 and J usage is TRBJ2-1; D gene unclear. The length of the CDR3 is 12 residues. Trimming removed 0 bases at V and 9 bases at J, with 9 bases between. Germline-derived CDR1 and CDR2 are GTSNPN and SVGIG (reference sequence). CDR3 loop: CAWSVQLGEQFF. In nucleotides, the CDR3 is TGTGCCTGGAGTGTCCAGCTTGGTGAGCAGTTCTTC.

This clonotype was detected ten times or more. The chain combines TRBV2 with TRBJ2-3; 8 positions agree with TRBD2. From germline, CDR1 is SNHLY and CDR2 FYNNEI. The V segment lost 4 bases and the J segment 5 bases; nucleotides outside the gene matches: 2. The CDR3 extends over 13 amino acids. The CDR3 nucleotides read TGTGCCAGCAGTGCCCTAGCGGGAGATACGCAGTATTTT. Translation gives CASSALAGDTQYF.

This clonotype was found many times. The chain recombines TRBV20-1 with TRBJ1-1; weak D call: TRBD1 (6 bases). This CDR3 comprises 14 residues. Germline V gene lookup returns CDR1 DFQATT and CDR2 SNEGSKA (reference sequence). The V end was cut by 6 bases, the J end by 1 base, with 15 bases between. CDR3 loop: CSALGQWANTEAFF. The CDR3 DNA reads as TGCAGTGCCCTAGGACAGTGGGCGAACACTGAAGCTTTCTTT.

This clonotype has at least ten counts. The gene calls are TRBV11-2 and TRBJ2-3; a possible D gene is TRBD2 (6 bases). The V gene lost 5 bases and the J gene lost 6 bases, with 18 bases spanning the gap. CDR1 SGHAT and CDR2 FQNNGV come from the germline V gene. The CDR3 has 15 residues. The CDR3 sequence is CASSPVGGVRDTQYF. CDR3 sequence (DNA): TGTGCCAGCAGCCCCGTTGGCGGGGTTAGGGATACGCAGTATTTT.

This clonotype appeared a few times. The chain is built from TRBV20-1 and TRBJ2-3; D possibly corresponds to TRBD2 (5 bases). The germline V gene has CDR1 DFQATT and CDR2 SNEGSKA (reference sequence). The length of the CDR3 is 13 residues. Trimming took 1 base from V and 3 from J, leaving 8 bases between them. CDR3 sequence: CSARVSGTDTQYF. The DNA for the CDR3 is TGCAGTGCTAGAGTCTCGGGGACAGATACGCAGTATTTT.

The rearrangement joins TRBV7-3 to TRBJ2-7; D remains unclear. This CDR3 is 15 amino acids long. Trimming shortened V by 5 bases and J by 3 bases, and 17 bases separated the two germline ends. CDR1 and CDR2 (germline): SGHTA, FQGTGA. CDR3 DNA sequence: TGTGCCAGCAGCCAGTACGCAGGAACCCACTACGAGCAGTACTTC. This translates into CASSQYAGTHYEQYF.

This clonotype was detected many times. This chain joins TRBV28 and TRBJ1-2; a possible D gene is TRBD1 (5 bases). The CDR3 spans 13 residues. The V gene's germline CDR1 is MDHEN and CDR2 SYDVKM. V lost 3 bases and J 8 bases, leaving 13 bases between the germline ends. CDR3 loop: CASSFLGERGYTF. CDR3 nucleotides: TGTGCCAGCAGTTTTTTAGGGGAGCGAGGCTACACCTTC.